The following is a T cell receptor (beta chain) sequence with its context. The clone's antigen remains unknown. Base qualities are not at hand, and no much larger clone is one base apart. Libraries came from the immunoSEQ multiplex PCR assay. TCRdb took this table from immuneACCESS and kept in-frame rearrangements with V and J called. Such tables lack part of the clones; where checked against another copy, unresolved V genes explain under half of the gap, and the rest is unexplained. The sample contains 50,000 or so clones, 80% to 95% of them found a single time. The ten largest clones take up under 0.3% of the sample. Reading the germline V gene gives CDR1 SGHRS and CDR2 YFSETQ. The CDR3 covers 13 residues, taking in both the cysteine and the phenylalanine. Only the CDR3 DNA is retained, 39 bases long and in frame from the first base. V and J lose 3 bases and 4 bases, and a span of 10 bases separates them.

The entry originates in a study of T cell changes during pregnancy in multiple sclerosis (dated by TCRdb to the late 2010s). The study in broad terms: In women with multiple sclerosis, the researchers looked at how the T cell repertoire shifted as pregnancy progressed.

The TCR was taken from a female donor with multiple sclerosis, enrolled in a pregnancy study. The rearrangement combines TRBV5-1 with TRBJ1-2, with a tentative D gene TRBD1 over 6 matching bases. The specimen comprised CD4+ T cells from peripheral blood mononuclear cells, sampled in the second trimester of pregnancy. The nucleotides are TGCGCCAGCAGCTCCGGACAGCCCTATGGCTACACCTTC. Its protein is CASSSGQPYGYTF.